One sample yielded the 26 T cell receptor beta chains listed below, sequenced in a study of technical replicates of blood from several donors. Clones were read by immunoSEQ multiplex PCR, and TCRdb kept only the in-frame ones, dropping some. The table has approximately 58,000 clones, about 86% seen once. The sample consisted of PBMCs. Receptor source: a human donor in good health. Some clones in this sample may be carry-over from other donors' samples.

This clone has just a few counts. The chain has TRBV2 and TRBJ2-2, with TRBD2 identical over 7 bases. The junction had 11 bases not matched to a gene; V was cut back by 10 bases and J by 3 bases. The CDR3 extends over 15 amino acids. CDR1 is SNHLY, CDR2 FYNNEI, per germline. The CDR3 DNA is TGTGCCACCTCTGGGGCTAGCGGATACACCGGGGAGCTGTTTTTT. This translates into CATSGASGYTGELFF.

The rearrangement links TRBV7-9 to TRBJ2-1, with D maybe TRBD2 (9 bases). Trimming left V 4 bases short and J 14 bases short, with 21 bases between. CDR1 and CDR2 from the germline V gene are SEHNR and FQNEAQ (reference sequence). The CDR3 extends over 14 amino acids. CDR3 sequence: CASSSWSSGGQEFF. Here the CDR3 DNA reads TGTGCCAGCAGCTCTTGGAGTAGCGGGGGACAGGAGTTCTTC.

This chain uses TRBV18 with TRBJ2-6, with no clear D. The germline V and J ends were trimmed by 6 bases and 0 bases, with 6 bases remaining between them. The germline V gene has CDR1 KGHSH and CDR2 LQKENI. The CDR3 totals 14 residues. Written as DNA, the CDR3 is TGTGCCAGCTCCCCGAGCTCTGGGGCCAACGTCCTGACTTTC. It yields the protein CASSPSSGANVLTF. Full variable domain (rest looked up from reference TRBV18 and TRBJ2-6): NAGVMQNPRHLVRRRGQEARLRCSPMKGHSHVYWYRQLPEEGLKFMVYLQKENIIDESGMPKERFSAEFPKEGPSILRIQQVVRGDSAAYFCASSPSSGANVLTFGAGSRLTVL.

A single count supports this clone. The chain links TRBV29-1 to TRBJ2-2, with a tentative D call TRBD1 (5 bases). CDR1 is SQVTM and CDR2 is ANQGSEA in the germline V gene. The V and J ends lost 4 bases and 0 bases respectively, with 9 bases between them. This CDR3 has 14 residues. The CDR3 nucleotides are TGCAGCGTTGGGGTGACAGCGAACACCGGGGAGCTGTTTTTT. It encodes CSVGVTANTGELFF.

Here the CDR3 reads CASSPRTGSGDTEAFF. The DNA for the CDR3 is TGCGCCAGCAGTCCTAGGACAGGGTCGGGGGACACTGAAGCTTTCTTT. The V call is TRBV5-1, the J call TRBJ1-1, with 8 bases lining up with TRBD1. V shed 5 bases and J 3 bases; nucleotides not matched to a gene: 12. This CDR3 is built from 16 residues. CDR1 and CDR2 (germline): SGHRS, YFSETQ.

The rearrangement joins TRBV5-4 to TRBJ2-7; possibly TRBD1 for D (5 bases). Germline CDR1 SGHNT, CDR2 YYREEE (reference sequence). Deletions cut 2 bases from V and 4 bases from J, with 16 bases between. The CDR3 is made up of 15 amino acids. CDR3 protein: CASSFRASGIYEQYF. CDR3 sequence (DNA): TGTGCCAGCAGCTTCAGGGCGTCGGGTATTTACGAGCAGTACTTC.

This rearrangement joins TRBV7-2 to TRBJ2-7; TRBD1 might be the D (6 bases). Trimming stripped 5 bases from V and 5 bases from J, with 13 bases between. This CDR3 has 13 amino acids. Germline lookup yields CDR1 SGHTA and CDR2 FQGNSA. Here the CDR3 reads CASSLARGDEQYF. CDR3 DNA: TGTGCCAGCAGCCTGGCCAGGGGTGACGAGCAGTACTTC.

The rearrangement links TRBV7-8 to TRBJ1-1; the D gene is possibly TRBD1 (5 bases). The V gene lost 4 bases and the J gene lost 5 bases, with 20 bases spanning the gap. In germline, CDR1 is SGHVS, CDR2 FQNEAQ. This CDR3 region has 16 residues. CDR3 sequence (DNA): TGTGCCAGCAGCTCGCACCGCAGGGTGTGGGAAACTGAAGCTTTCTTT. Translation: CASSSHRRVWETEAFF.

CDR3 nucleotide sequence: TGTGCCAGTAGTCCTCAGGACAGGGTCTCTGGAAACACCATATATTTT. It translates to CASSPQDRVSGNTIYF. V and J are TRBV19 and TRBJ1-3, with 8 positions matching TRBD1. The V gene's germline CDR1 is LNHDA and CDR2 SQIVND (reference sequence). With V trimmed by 5 bases and J by 0 bases, 6 bases remained unmatched. The CDR3 spans 16 residues.

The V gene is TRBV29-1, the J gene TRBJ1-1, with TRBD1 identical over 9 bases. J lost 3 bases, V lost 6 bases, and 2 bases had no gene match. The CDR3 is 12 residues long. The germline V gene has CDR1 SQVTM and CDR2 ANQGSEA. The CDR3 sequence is CSVRTGDTEAFF. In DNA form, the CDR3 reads TGCAGCGTAAGGACAGGGGACACTGAAGCTTTCTTT. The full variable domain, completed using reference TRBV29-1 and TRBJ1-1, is SAVISQKPSRDICQRGTSLTIQCQVDSQVTMMFWYRQQPGQSLTLIATANQGSEATYESGFVIDKFPISRPNLTFSTLTVSNMSPEDSSIYLCSVRTGDTEAFFGQGTRLTVV.

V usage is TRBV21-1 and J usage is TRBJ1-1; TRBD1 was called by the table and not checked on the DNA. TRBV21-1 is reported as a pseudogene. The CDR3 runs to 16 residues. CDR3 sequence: CASSDGQGAINTEAFF. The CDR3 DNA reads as TGTGCCAGCAGCGATGGACAGGGGGCAATTAACACTGAAGCTTTCTTT.

CDR3 sequence: CASSLGWGGGQETQYF. CDR3 coding DNA: TGTGCCAGCAGCTTAGGGTGGGGAGGGGGCCAAGAGACCCAGTACTTC. The rearrangement links TRBV11-2 to TRBJ2-5; D is perhaps TRBD2 (7 bases). CDR1 SGHAT and CDR2 FQNNGV come from the germline V gene. This CDR3 has 16 residues. The V gene lost 1 base and the J gene lost 1 base, with 13 bases spanning the gap.

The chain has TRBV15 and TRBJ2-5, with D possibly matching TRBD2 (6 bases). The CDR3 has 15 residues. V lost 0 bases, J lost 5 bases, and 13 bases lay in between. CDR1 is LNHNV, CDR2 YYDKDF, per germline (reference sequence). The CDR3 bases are TGTGCCACCAGCAGAGATCTTCAGGGAGGTGAGACCCAGTACTTC. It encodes CATSRDLQGGETQYF.

The CDR3 nucleotides read TGTGCCAGCAGCCCAGTGGGGACAGCCGAGCTCTCTGGAAACACCATATATTTT. Amino acid sequence: CASSPVGTAELSGNTIYF. J is TRBJ1-3 and V is TRBV7-2, with TRBD1 matching 7 bases. The J segment lost 0 bases and the V segment lost 5 bases, leaving 13 bases of the junction unmatched. The germline CDR1 and CDR2 sequences are SGHTA and FQGNSA. The CDR3 length is 18 residues.

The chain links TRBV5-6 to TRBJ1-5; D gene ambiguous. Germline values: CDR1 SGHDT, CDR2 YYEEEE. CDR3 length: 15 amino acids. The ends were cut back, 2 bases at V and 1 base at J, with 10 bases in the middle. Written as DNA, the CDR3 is TGTGCCAGCAGCTTATGGGAGAACAGCAATCAGCCCCAGCATTTT. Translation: CASSLWENSNQPQHF.

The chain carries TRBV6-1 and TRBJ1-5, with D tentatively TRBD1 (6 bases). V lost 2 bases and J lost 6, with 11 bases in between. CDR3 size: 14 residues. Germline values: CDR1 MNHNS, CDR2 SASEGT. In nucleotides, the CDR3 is TGTGCCAGCAGTGAATACAGGGCAGCTCAGCCCCAGCATTTT. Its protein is CASSEYRAAQPQHF.

CDR3 residues: CASSLRDRGIYGYTF. The CDR3 nucleotides read TGTGCCAGCAGCTTAAGGGACAGGGGGATATATGGCTACACCTTC. This chain links TRBV7-9 with TRBJ1-2, with 11 bases fitting TRBD1. CDR3 length equals 15 residues. V lost 2 bases to trimming and J lost 5 bases; unmatched junction nucleotides: 4. Germline lookup yields CDR1 SEHNR and CDR2 FQNEAQ (reference sequence). The whole variable domain, remainder taken from reference TRBV7-9 and TRBJ1-2, is DTGVSQNPRHKITKRGQNVTFRCDPISEHNRLYWYRQTLGQGPEFLTYFQNEAQLEKSRLLSDRFSAERPKGSFSTLEIQRTEQGDSAMYLCASSLRDRGIYGYTFGSGTRLTVV.

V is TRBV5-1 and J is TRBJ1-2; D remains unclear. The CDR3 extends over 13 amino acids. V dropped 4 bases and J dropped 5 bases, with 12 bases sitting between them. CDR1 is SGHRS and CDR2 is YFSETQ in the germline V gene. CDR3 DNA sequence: TGCGCCAGCAGCGCTCGGGTTGAGTATGGCTACACCTTC. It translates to CASSARVEYGYTF. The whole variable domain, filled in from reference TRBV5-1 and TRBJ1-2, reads KAGVTQTPRYLIKTRGQQVTLSCSPISGHRSVSWYQQTPGQGLQFLFEYFSETQRNKGNFPGRFSGRQFSNSRSEMNVSTLELGDSALYLCASSARVEYGYTFGSGTRLTVV.

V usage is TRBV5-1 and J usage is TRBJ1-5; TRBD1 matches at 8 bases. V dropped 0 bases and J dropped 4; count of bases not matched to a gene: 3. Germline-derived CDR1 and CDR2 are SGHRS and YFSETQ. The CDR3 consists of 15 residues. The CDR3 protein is CASSLDGQGNQPQHF. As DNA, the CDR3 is TGCGCCAGCAGCTTGGATGGACAGGGAAATCAGCCCCAGCATTTT.

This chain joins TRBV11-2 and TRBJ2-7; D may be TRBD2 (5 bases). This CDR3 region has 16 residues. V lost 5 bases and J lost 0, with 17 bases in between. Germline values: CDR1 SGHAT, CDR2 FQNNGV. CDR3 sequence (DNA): TGTGCCAGCAGCCGTCCGGGATGGTCTAGCTCCTACGAGCAGTACTTC. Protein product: CASSRPGWSSSYEQYF.

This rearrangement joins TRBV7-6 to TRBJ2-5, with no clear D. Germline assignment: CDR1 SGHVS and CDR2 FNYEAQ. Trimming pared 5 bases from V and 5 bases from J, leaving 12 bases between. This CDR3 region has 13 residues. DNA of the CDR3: TGTGCCAGCAGCCCGCGTAGATGGGAGACCCAGTACTTC. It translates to CASSPRRWETQYF.

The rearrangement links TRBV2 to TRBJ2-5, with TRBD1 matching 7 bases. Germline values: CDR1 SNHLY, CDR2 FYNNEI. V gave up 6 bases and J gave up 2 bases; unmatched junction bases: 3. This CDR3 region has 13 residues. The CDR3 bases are TGTGCCAGCAGGCGCAGGGGGCAAGAGACCCAGTACTTC. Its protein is CASRRRGQETQYF.

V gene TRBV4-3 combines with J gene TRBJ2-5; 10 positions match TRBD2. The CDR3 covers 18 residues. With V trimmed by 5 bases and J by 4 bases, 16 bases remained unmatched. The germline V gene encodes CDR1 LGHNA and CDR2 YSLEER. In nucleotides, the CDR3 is TGCGCCAGCAGCAAGCGGCATGGGCTAGCGGGAGTCGGAGAGACCCAGTACTTC. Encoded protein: CASSKRHGLAGVGETQYF.

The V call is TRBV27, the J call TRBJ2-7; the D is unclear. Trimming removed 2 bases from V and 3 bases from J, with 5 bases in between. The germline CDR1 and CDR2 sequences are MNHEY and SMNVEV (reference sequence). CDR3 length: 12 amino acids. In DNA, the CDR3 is TGTGCCAGCAGTTTAGCAGGCTACGAGCAGTACTTC. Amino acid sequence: CASSLAGYEQYF.

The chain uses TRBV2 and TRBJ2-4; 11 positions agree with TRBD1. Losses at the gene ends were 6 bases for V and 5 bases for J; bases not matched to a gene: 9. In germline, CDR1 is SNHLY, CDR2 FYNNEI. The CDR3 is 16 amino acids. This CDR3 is CASRGQGGSRENIQYF. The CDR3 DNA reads TGTGCCAGCAGGGGACAGGGGGGGAGTCGAGAAAACATTCAGTACTTC.

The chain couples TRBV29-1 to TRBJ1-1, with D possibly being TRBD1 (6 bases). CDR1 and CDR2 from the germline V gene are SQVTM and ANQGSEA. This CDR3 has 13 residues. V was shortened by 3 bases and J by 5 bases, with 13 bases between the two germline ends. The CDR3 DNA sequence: TGCAGCGTTGATGCGGGGGCGTGGACTGAAGCTTTCTTT. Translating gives CSVDAGAWTEAFF.